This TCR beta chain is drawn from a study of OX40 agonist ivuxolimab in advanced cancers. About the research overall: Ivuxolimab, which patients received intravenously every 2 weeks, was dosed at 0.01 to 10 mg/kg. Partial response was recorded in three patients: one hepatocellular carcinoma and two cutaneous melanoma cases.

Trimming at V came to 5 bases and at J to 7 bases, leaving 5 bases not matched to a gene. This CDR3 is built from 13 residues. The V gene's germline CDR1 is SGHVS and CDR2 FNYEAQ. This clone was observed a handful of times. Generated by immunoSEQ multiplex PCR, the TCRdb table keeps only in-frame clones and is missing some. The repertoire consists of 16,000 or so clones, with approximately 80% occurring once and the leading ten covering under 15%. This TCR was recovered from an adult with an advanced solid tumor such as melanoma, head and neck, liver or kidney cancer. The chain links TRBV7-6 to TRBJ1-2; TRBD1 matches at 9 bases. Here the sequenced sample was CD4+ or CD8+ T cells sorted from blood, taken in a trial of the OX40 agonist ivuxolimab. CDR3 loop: CASSSPGQGGYTF. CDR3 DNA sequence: TGTGCCAGCAGCAGCCCGGGACAGGGTGGCTACACCTTC.